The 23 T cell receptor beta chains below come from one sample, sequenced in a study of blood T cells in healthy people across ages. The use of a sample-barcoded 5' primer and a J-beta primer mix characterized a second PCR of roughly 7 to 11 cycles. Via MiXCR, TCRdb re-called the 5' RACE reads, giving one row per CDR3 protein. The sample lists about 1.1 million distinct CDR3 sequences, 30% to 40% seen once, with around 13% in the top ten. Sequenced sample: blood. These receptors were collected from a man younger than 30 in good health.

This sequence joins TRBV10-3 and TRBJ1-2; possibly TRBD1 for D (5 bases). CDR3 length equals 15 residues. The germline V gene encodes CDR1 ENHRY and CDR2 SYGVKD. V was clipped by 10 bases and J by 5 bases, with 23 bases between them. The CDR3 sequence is CATEPRAGSGYGYTF. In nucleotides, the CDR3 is TGTGCCACCGAACCTAGGGCAGGGTCGGGGTATGGCTACACCTTC.

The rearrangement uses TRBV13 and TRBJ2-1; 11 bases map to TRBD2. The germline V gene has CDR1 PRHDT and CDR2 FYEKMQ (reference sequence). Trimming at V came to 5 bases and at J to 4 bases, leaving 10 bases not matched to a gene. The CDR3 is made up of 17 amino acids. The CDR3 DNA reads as TGTGCCAGCAGCAAGCTAGCGGGGGGCCAAGGGTACAATGAGCAGTTCTTC. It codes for CASSKLAGGQGYNEQFF.

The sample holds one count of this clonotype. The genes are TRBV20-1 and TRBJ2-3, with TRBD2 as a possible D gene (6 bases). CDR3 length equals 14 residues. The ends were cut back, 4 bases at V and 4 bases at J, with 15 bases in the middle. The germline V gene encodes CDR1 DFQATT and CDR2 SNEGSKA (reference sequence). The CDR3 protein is CSAIGTPKSDTQYF. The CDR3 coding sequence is TGCAGTGCTATCGGGACTCCTAAGTCAGATACGCAGTATTTT.

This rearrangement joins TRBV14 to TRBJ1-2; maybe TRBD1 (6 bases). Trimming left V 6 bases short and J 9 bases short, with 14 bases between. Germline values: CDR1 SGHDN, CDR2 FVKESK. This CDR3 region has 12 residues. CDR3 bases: TGTGCCAGCAGTACAGGGAGTCTCAGCTACACCTTC. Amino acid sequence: CASSTGSLSYTF.

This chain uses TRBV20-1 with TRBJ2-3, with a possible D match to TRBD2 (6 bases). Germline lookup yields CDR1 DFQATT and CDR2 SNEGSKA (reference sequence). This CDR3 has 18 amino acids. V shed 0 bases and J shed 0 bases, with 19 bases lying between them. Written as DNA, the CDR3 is TGCAGTGCTAGAGATCTCACTGCTTCGGGGACTAGCACAGATACGCAGTATTTT. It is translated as CSARDLTASGTSTDTQYF.

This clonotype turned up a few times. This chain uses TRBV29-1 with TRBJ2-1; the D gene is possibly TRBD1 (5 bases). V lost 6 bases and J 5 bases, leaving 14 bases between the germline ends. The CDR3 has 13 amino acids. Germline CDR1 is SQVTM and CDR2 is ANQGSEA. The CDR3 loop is CSVLGRSHNEQFF. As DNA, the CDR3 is TGCAGCGTACTGGGGCGATCCCACAATGAGCAGTTCTTC.

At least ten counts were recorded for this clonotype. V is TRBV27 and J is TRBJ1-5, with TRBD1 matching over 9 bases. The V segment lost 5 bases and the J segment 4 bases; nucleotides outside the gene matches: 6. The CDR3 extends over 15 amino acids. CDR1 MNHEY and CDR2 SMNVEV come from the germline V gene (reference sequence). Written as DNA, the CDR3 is TGTGCCAGCAGTGCAGGGACAGGGAGGAATCAGCCCCAGCATTTT. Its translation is CASSAGTGRNQPQHF.

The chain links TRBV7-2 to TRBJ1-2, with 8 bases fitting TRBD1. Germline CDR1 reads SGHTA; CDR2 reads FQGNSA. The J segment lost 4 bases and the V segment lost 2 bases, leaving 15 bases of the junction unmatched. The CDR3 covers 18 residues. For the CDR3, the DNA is TGTGCCAGCAGCTTACATGACAGGGGCGGAAATTTTATCTATGGCTACACCTTC. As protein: CASSLHDRGGNFIYGYTF.

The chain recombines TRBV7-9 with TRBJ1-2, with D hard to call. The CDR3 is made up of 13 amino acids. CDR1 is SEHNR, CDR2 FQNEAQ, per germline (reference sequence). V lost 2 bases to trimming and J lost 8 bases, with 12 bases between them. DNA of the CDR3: TGTGCCAGCAGCTTAACTCTCCCGAAAGGCTACACCTTC. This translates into CASSLTLPKGYTF.

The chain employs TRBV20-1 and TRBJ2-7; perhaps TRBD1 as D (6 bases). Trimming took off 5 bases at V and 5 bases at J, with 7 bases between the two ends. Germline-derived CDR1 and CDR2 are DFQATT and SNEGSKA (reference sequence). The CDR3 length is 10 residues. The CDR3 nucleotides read TGCAGTGCTGGGGACAACGAGCAGTACTTC. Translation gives CSAGDNEQYF.

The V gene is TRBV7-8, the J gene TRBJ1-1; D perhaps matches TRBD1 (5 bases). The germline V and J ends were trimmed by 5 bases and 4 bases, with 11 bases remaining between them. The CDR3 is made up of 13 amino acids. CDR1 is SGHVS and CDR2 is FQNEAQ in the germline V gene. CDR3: CASSAAGFTEAFF. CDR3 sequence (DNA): TGTGCCAGCAGCGCAGCAGGGTTCACTGAAGCTTTCTTT.

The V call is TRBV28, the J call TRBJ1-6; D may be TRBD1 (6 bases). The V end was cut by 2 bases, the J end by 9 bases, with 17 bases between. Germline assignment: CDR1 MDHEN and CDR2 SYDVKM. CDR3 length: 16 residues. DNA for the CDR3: TGTGCCAGCAGTTTAAATGGCAGGGGATTGGTTTCACCCCTCCACTTT. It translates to CASSLNGRGLVSPLHF. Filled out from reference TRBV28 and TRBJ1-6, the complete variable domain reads DVKVTQSSRYLVKRTGEKVFLECVQDMDHENMFWYRQDPGLGLRLIYFSYDVKMKEKGDIPEGYSVSREKKERFSLILESASTNQTSMYLCASSLNGRGLVSPLHFGNGTRLTVT.

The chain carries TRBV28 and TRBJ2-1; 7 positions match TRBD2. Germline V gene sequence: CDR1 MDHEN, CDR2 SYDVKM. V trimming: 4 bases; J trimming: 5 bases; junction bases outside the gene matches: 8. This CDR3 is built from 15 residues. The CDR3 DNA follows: TGTGCCAGCAGTTCCGGGAGGAAAATAAACAATGAGCAGTTCTTC. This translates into CASSSGRKINNEQFF.

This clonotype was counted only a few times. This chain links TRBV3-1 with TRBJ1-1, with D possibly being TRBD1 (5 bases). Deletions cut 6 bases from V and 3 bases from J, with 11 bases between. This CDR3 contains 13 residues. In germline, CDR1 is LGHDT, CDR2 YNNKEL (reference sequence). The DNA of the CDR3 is TGTGCCAGCAGTGGGGGAACGGACACTGAAGCTTTCTTT. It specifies CASSGGTDTEAFF.

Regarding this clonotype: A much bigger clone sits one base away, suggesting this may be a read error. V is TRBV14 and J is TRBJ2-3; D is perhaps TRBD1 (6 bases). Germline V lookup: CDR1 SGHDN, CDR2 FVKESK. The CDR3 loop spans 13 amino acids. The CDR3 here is CANSQATGFAQYF. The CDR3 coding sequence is TGTGCCAACAGCCAAGCTACAGGGTTTGCGCAGTATTTT.

The CDR3 spells CSASRLAGVDTDTQYF. The CDR3 DNA follows: TGCAGTGCTAGCAGACTAGCGGGGGTGGACACAGATACGCAGTATTTT. The chain links TRBV20-1 to TRBJ2-3; 12 bases map to TRBD2. The V segment lost 3 bases and the J segment 2 bases; nucleotides outside the gene matches: 6. Germline V gene data show CDR1 as DFQATT and CDR2 as SNEGSKA (reference sequence). CDR3 length: 16 amino acids.

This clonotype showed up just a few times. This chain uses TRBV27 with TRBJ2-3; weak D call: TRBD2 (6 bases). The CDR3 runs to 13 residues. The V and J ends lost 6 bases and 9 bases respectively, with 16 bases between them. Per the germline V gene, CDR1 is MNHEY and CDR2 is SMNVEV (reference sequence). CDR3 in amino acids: CASSITSSRTQYF. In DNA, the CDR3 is TGTGCCAGCAGCATAACTAGCTCACGAACGCAGTATTTT.

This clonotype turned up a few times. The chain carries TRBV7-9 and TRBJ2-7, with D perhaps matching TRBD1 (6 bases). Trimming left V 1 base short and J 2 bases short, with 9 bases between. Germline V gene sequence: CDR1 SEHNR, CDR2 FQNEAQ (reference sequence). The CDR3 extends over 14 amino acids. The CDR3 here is CASSLDGQTYEQYF. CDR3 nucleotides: TGTGCCAGCAGCTTAGATGGACAGACCTACGAGCAGTACTTC.

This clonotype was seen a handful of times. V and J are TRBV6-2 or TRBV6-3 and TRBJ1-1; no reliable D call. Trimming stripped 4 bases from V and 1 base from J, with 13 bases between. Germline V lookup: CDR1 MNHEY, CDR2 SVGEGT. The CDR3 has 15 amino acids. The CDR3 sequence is CASSFRVSSNTEAFF. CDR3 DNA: TGTGCCAGCAGTTTTCGAGTTTCCTCGAACACTGAAGCTTTCTTT.

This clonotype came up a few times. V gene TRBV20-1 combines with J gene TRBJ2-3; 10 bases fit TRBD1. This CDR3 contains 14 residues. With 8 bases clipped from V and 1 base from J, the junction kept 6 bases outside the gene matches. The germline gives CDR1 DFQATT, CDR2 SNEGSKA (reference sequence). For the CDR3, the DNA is TGCAGTCCAGCAGGGACAGGGGGCACAGATACGCAGTATTTT. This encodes CSPAGTGGTDTQYF.

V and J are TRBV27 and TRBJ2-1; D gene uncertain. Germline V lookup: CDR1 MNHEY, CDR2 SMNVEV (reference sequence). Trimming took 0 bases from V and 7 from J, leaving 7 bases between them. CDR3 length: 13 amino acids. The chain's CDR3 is CASSLSQANEQFF. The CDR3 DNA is TGTGCCAGCAGTTTATCTCAGGCGAATGAGCAGTTCTTC.

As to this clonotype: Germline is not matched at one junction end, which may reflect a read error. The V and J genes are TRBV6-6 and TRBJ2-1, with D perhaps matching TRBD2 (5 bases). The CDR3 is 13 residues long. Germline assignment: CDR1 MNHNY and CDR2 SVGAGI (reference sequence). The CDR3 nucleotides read TGTGCCGGCAGCCCGCTGGCCTCGGGGGAGCAGTTCTTC. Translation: CAGSPLASGEQFF.

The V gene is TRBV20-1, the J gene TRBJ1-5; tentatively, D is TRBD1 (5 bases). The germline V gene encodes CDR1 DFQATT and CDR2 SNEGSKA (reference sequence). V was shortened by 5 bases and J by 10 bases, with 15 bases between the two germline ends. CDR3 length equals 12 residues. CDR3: CSAPEGTGPQHF. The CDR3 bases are TGCAGTGCTCCGGAGGGGACGGGTCCCCAGCATTTT.